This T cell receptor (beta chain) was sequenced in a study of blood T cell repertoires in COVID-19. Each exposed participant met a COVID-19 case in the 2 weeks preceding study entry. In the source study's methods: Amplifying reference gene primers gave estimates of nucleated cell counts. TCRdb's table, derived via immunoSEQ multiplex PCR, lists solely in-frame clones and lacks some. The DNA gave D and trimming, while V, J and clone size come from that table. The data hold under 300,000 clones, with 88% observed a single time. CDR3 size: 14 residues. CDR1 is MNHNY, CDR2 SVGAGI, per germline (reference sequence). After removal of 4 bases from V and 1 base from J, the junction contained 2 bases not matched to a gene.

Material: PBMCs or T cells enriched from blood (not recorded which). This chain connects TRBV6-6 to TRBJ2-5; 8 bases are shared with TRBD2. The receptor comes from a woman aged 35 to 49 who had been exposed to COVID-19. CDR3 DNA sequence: TGTGCCAGCAGTTTCCGGGGGGGCCAAGAGACCCAGTACTTC. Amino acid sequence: CASSFRGGQETQYF.